These 17 T cell receptor beta chains originate from one sample sequenced in a study of T-cell reconstitution after alpha-beta-depleted transplantation in children. Preparing the TCRbeta library involved the use of unique molecular identifiers. TCRdb ran MiXCR on the PCR reads and lists one entry per CDR3 protein. The table has around 500,000 distinct CDR3 sequences, 12% seen once. The sequenced sample was PBMCs from the stem cell graft donor, obtained from the stem cell graft. These TCRs come from a human donor who donated a stem cell graft to a child with combined immunodeficiency.

The gene calls are TRBV6-2 or TRBV6-3 and TRBJ2-1; TRBD2 aligns across 8 bases. Trimming cost V 6 bases and J 5 bases; bases outside gene matches: 6. The V gene's germline CDR1 is MNHEY and CDR2 SVGEGT. This CDR3 region has 14 residues. In DNA form, the CDR3 reads TGTGCCAGCAGCCGGACTAGCATAGACAATGAGCAGTTCTTC. Translated: CASSRTSIDNEQFF.

The V and J genes are TRBV12-3 or TRBV12-4 and TRBJ2-1; 7 bases are shared with TRBD2. The V segment lost 5 bases and the J segment 0 bases; nucleotides outside the gene matches: 10. The CDR3 covers 17 residues. The CDR3 here is CASSPGRRSTSYNEQFF. The CDR3 DNA sequence: TGTGCCAGCAGTCCCGGGAGGCGCTCCACCTCCTACAATGAGCAGTTCTTC.

This clonotype was detected ten times or more. The chain is built from TRBV29-1 and TRBJ2-1, with 9 nucleotides matching TRBD1. Per germline, CDR1 SQVTM and CDR2 ANQGSEA. The CDR3 extends over 14 amino acids. V was clipped by 6 bases and J by 4 bases; unmatched bases: 7. The DNA for the CDR3 is TGCAGCGTACTACAGGGGGCAGGTTACAATGAGCAGTTCTTC. This codes for CSVLQGAGYNEQFF.

CDR3 sequence: CSVSDRGLTEAFF. CDR3 sequence (DNA): TGCAGTGTCTCGGACAGGGGGCTCACTGAAGCTTTCTTT. The V and J genes are TRBV20-1 and TRBJ1-1; 11 bases are shared with TRBD1. V shed 7 bases and J 4 bases; nucleotides not matched to a gene: 5. Germline assignment: CDR1 DFQATT and CDR2 SNEGSKA (reference sequence). The CDR3 extends over 13 amino acids.

In this sample, this clonotype turned up many times. J is TRBJ2-1 and V is TRBV27; no firm D call. This CDR3 spans 13 amino acids. Germline CDR1 reads MNHEY; CDR2 reads SMNVEV (reference sequence). The ends were cut back, 9 bases at V and 4 bases at J, with 13 bases in the middle. The CDR3 reads CASNPLTYNEQFF. CDR3 nucleotides: TGTGCCAGTAACCCACTGACGTACAATGAGCAGTTCTTC.

The chain uses TRBV7-2 and TRBJ1-1; TRBD1 might be the D (5 bases). CDR1 is SGHTA, CDR2 FQGNSA, per germline. With 3 bases removed from V and 1 base from J, the gap between germline ends came to 15 bases. This CDR3 comprises 16 residues. The CDR3 protein is CASSFFGTYTNTEAFF. The CDR3 region has the DNA TGTGCCAGCAGCTTCTTTGGGACCTATACGAACACTGAAGCTTTCTTT.

This clonotype was observed many times. This rearrangement joins TRBV29-1 to TRBJ2-3; no reliable D call. Germline loops: CDR1 SQVTM, CDR2 ANQGSEA. The V gene lost 1 base and the J gene lost 1 base, with 6 bases spanning the gap. This CDR3 comprises 13 residues. CDR3 DNA: TGCAGCGTTGAAGTACCAGGCACAGATACGCAGTATTTT. Residues: CSVEVPGTDTQYF.

This clonotype has a handful of counts. The chain carries TRBV29-1 and TRBJ2-1; 12 nucleotides line up with TRBD1. The CDR3 has 16 residues. Germline loops: CDR1 SQVTM, CDR2 ANQGSEA. V lost 5 bases, J lost 6 bases, and 11 bases stayed unmatched. For the CDR3, the DNA is TGCAGCGTTACGGGGACAGGGGGCCCTCTTAGCAATGAGCAGTTCTTC. Protein product: CSVTGTGGPLSNEQFF.

This clonotype was seen a handful of times. The V and J genes are TRBV15 and TRBJ2-3; 9 nucleotides agree with TRBD1. The germline V gene has CDR1 LNHNV and CDR2 YYDKDF (reference sequence). V was clipped by 8 bases and J by 5 bases; unmatched bases: 8. The CDR3 spans 14 residues. Here the CDR3 reads CATSQDRGRDTQYF. Written as DNA, the CDR3 is TGTGCCACCTCCCAGGACAGGGGCAGAGATACGCAGTATTTT.

This clonotype was seen ten or more times. The J gene is TRBJ2-1, the V gene TRBV12-3 or TRBV12-4; possibly TRBD1 or TRBD2 for D (5 bases each). V lost 6 bases, J lost 8 bases, and 23 bases lay in between. CDR3 size: 16 residues. This CDR3 reads CASRTYGTRRADEQFF. CDR3 DNA: TGTGCCAGCAGAACCTACGGGACCCGCAGAGCCGATGAGCAGTTCTTC.

In this sample, this clonotype turned up a few times. The rearrangement joins TRBV10-3 to TRBJ2-1; 13 bases line up with TRBD2. The germline V gene has CDR1 ENHRY and CDR2 SYGVKD. This CDR3 region has 14 residues. Trimming removed 1 base from V and 13 bases from J; junction bases left unmatched: 4. The CDR3 nucleotides read TGTGCCATCAGTGAGTGGACTAGCGGGAGAGGTCAGTTCTTC. Amino acid sequence: CAISEWTSGRGQFF.

Ten or more counts support this clonotype. The chain recombines TRBV4-2 with TRBJ2-7; D might be TRBD1 (6 bases). Trimming stripped 0 bases from V and 5 bases from J, with 11 bases between. Germline assignment: CDR1 LGHNA and CDR2 YNFKEQ. This CDR3 spans 14 amino acids. CDR3 bases: TGTGCCAGCAGCCAAGAAAGGGGGATCGACGAGCAGTACTTC. As protein: CASSQERGIDEQYF.

The V call is TRBV6-2 or TRBV6-3, the J call TRBJ2-1; D is possibly TRBD2 (5 bases). The CDR3 is 14 residues long. Germline V gives CDR1 MNHEY, CDR2 SVGEGT. Trimming removed 7 bases from V and 0 bases from J, with 10 bases in between. The CDR3 bases are TGTGCCAGCAACTCGGGGAGCTCCTACAATGAGCAGTTCTTC. It translates to CASNSGSSYNEQFF.

This chain connects TRBV7-8 to TRBJ2-1, with TRBD2 matching over 14 bases. Germline V gene data show CDR1 as SGHVS and CDR2 as FQNEAQ. After removal of 1 base from V and 10 bases from J, the junction contained 6 bases not matched to a gene. This CDR3 spans 16 amino acids. CDR3 coding DNA: TGTGCCAGCAGCTTAGTTGGGGGACTAGCGGGAGTAGAGCAGTTCTTC. Its translation is CASSLVGGLAGVEQFF.

In its sample, this clonotype was seen a few times. The V call is TRBV9, the J call TRBJ2-5; 10 bases align to TRBD1. The trim removed 4 bases at V and 4 bases at J, leaving 7 bases unmatched. The CDR3 has 15 residues. The germline CDR1 and CDR2 sequences are SGDLS and YYNGEE. The CDR3 sequence: CASSTRDRGRETQYF. Here the CDR3 DNA reads TGTGCCAGCAGCACTCGGGACAGGGGTAGAGAGACCCAGTACTTC.

The rearrangement uses TRBV30 and TRBJ1-1, with D uncertain. Trimming removed 3 bases from V and 6 bases from J, with 11 bases in between. This CDR3 contains 12 residues. From germline, CDR1 is GTSNPN and CDR2 SVGIG (reference sequence). CDR3 DNA: TGTGCCTGGAGGTTATTACGGGCTGAAGCTTTCTTT. Its protein is CAWRLLRAEAFF.

This clonotype was detected many times. J is TRBJ2-1 and V is TRBV4-1, with 7 bases matching TRBD2. The V and J ends lost 0 bases and 15 bases, in that order; junction bases with no gene match: 5. This CDR3 region has 12 residues. CDR1 is MGHRA, CDR2 YSYEKL, per germline. The CDR3 sequence: CASSQDVGGVFF. Written as DNA, the CDR3 is TGCGCCAGCAGCCAAGATGTGGGGGGGGTGTTCTTC.